One sample yielded the 25 T cell receptor beta chains listed below, sequenced in a study of blood T cell repertoires in COVID-19. The method was immunoSEQ multiplex PCR; TCRdb's version includes in-frame clones alone and lacks a portion of them. The sample lists roughly 35,000 clones; 70% to 85% were seen once. Sequenced sample: peripheral blood. The receptors come from a woman in her sixties with acute or convalescent COVID-19.

This clone was observed a handful of times. The chain couples TRBV5-1 to TRBJ1-6; 8 bases align to TRBD1. Germline V gene data show CDR1 as SGHRS and CDR2 as YFSETQ. The J segment lost 7 bases and the V segment lost 4 bases, leaving 7 bases of the junction unmatched. The CDR3 is 15 amino acids. The DNA for the CDR3 is TGCGCCAGCAGCGATGACAGGGGAGGAAATTCACCCCTCCACTTT. Encoded protein: CASSDDRGGNSPLHF.

J is TRBJ2-1 and V is TRBV6-5; 7 bases line up with TRBD2. V shed 7 bases and J 5 bases; nucleotides not matched to a gene: 8. Looked up from germline, CDR1 is MNHEY and CDR2 is SVGAGI. The CDR3 consists of 14 residues. CDR3 loop: CASTAGVRDNEQFF. CDR3 bases: TGTGCCAGCACTGCGGGGGTAAGGGACAATGAGCAGTTCTTC.

The chain recombines TRBV27 with TRBJ2-7, with 9 bases matching TRBD1. Germline V gene lookup returns CDR1 MNHEY and CDR2 SMNVEV (reference sequence). The CDR3 totals 15 residues. The J segment lost 5 bases and the V segment lost 2 bases, leaving 7 bases of the junction unmatched. The chain's CDR3 is CASSLTRDRAHEQYF. The CDR3 DNA sequence: TGTGCCAGCAGTTTAACCCGGGACAGGGCCCACGAGCAGTACTTC.

CDR3 DNA: TGTGCCAGCAGTGAACCGACAGGCGCAAGCTCCTATAATTCACCCCTCCACTTT. It translates to CASSEPTGASSYNSPLHF. This sequence joins TRBV6-1 and TRBJ1-6, with D perhaps matching TRBD1 (6 bases). The CDR3 is made up of 18 amino acids. Trimming removed 2 bases at V and 0 bases at J, with 14 bases between. Germline-derived CDR1 and CDR2 are MNHNS and SASEGT.

The rearrangement joins TRBV15 to TRBJ1-4; TRBD1 agrees at 11 bases. Trimming cost V 3 bases and J 7 bases; bases outside gene matches: 1. The CDR3 runs 14 residues. CDR1 and CDR2 from the germline V gene are LNHNV and YYDKDF (reference sequence). The CDR3 region has the DNA TGTGCCACCAGCAGGGACAGGGGGCTTGAAAAACTGTTTTTT. Its translation: CATSRDRGLEKLFF.

The chain links TRBV6-1 to TRBJ2-2; 7 nucleotides agree with TRBD1. Per germline, CDR1 MNHNS and CDR2 SASEGT. J lost 5 bases, V lost 1 base, and 4 bases had no gene match. The CDR3 contains 15 residues. CDR3 nucleotides: TGTGCCAGCAGTGAAGAGGGGGCCGTGACCGGGGAGCTGTTTTTT. It encodes CASSEEGAVTGELFF.

The chain combines TRBV4-1 with TRBJ2-1; maybe TRBD2 (7 bases). Germline CDR1 is MGHRA and CDR2 is YSYEKL. V was pared by 0 bases and J by 7 bases, with 16 bases between. The CDR3 has 16 residues. For the CDR3, the DNA is TGCGCCAGCAGCCAAGATGGGAGGGCAGGGGTGAATGAGCAGTTCTTC. Translating gives CASSQDGRAGVNEQFF.

V gene TRBV6-6 combines with J gene TRBJ1-4; a weak D match, TRBD1 (6 bases). The germline V and J ends were trimmed by 7 bases and 5 bases, with 11 bases remaining between them. Per germline, CDR1 MNHNY and CDR2 SVGAGI (reference sequence). The CDR3 runs to 13 residues. The chain's CDR3 is CASNRVTNEKLFF. Written as DNA, the CDR3 is TGTGCCAGCAACAGGGTGACGAATGAAAAACTGTTTTTT.

The chain has TRBV7-9 and TRBJ2-1; D perhaps matches TRBD2 (6 bases). CDR1 and CDR2 (germline): SEHNR, FQNEAQ (reference sequence). The CDR3 spans 14 residues. V was shortened by 4 bases and J by 6 bases, with 13 bases between the two germline ends. CDR3 DNA: TGTGCCAGCAGCTCCGCCCCGGAGGGCAATGAGCAGTTCTTC. This encodes CASSSAPEGNEQFF.

The chain has TRBV5-5 and TRBJ2-7; 12 positions agree with TRBD1. Trimming cost V 6 bases and J 5 bases; bases outside gene matches: 12. The V gene's germline CDR1 is SGHKS and CDR2 YYEKEE (reference sequence). This CDR3 comprises 16 residues. CDR3 DNA sequence: TGTGCCAGCATCGGTTCACCGGGACAGGGGGCCGACGAGCAGTACTTC. As protein: CASIGSPGQGADEQYF.

The rearrangement links TRBV27 to TRBJ1-5; unclear D gene. Germline assignment: CDR1 MNHEY and CDR2 SMNVEV (reference sequence). This CDR3 comprises 12 residues. With 6 bases removed from V and 9 bases from J, the gap between germline ends came to 12 bases. In DNA form, the CDR3 reads TGTGCCAGCAGAGAGAGTCCGGGGCCCCAGCATTTT. Translated: CASRESPGPQHF.

In its sample, this clone was seen a few times. CDR3 amino acids: CASSIQGLGLGTEAFF. In nucleotides, the CDR3 is TGTGCCAGCAGCATACAGGGGTTGGGTCTTGGCACTGAAGCTTTCTTT. This chain uses TRBV7-3 with TRBJ1-1, with TRBD1 matching over 7 bases. The CDR3 runs to 16 residues. Germline trimming cut 5 bases from V and 4 bases from J; bases unmatched to any gene: 13. Germline V gene lookup returns CDR1 SGHTA and CDR2 FQGTGA.

The V gene is TRBV7-3, the J gene TRBJ2-3, with a possible D match to TRBD1 (6 bases). Germline values: CDR1 SGHTA, CDR2 FQGTGA. V gave up 5 bases and J gave up 4 bases, with 16 bases separating them. The CDR3 has 15 residues. The CDR3 DNA sequence: TGTGCCAGCAGCCCCGGACAGATAGGCGCAGATACGCAGTATTTT. Its protein is CASSPGQIGADTQYF.

This chain joins TRBV7-9 and TRBJ1-1, with D possibly matching TRBD1 (6 bases). This CDR3 is 15 amino acids long. V dropped 5 bases and J dropped 0 bases, with 13 bases sitting between them. CDR1 SEHNR and CDR2 FQNEAQ come from the germline V gene (reference sequence). The CDR3 sequence is CASSPPDSLNTEAFF. CDR3 bases: TGTGCCAGCAGCCCTCCGGACAGCCTGAACACTGAAGCTTTCTTT.

This sequence joins TRBV24-1 and TRBJ2-5; a possible D gene is TRBD1 (6 bases). From germline, CDR1 is KGHDR and CDR2 SFDVKD. The CDR3 is 16 amino acids. Trimming stripped 3 bases from V and 2 bases from J, with 15 bases between. For the CDR3, the DNA is TGTGCCACCAGTGATGTAACAGGGCCTGGGCAAGAGACCCAGTACTTC. Translated: CATSDVTGPGQETQYF.

V usage is TRBV27 and J usage is TRBJ1-1; a possible D gene is TRBD1 (6 bases). The V gene's germline CDR1 is MNHEY and CDR2 SMNVEV (reference sequence). The CDR3 consists of 11 residues. The V gene lost 3 bases and the J gene lost 8 bases, with 7 bases spanning the gap. This CDR3 reads CASSFGTEAFF. The CDR3 DNA sequence: TGTGCCAGCAGTTTCGGGACAGAAGCTTTCTTT.

J is TRBJ2-7 and V is TRBV24-1; the match to TRBD2 covers 10 bases. The CDR3 extends over 18 amino acids. Germline V lookup: CDR1 KGHDR, CDR2 SFDVKD. The V and J ends lost 0 bases and 0 bases, in that order; junction bases with no gene match: 7. This CDR3 reads CATSDLRALAGSSYEQYF. Written as DNA, the CDR3 is TGTGCCACCAGTGATTTGCGGGCACTAGCGGGGAGCTCCTACGAGCAGTACTTC.

This chain links TRBV5-5 with TRBJ2-1, with TRBD2 identical over 14 bases. Germline values: CDR1 SGHKS, CDR2 YYEKEE (reference sequence). The CDR3 is 13 residues long. J gave up 15 bases and V 0 bases, and 2 bases lay outside the gene matches. This CDR3 is CASSLGLAGGRFF. CDR3 coding DNA: TGTGCCAGCAGCTTGGGACTAGCGGGGGGGCGGTTCTTC.

The V call is TRBV21-1, the J call TRBJ2-1; TRBD1 is taken as the D call from the table, unchecked against the DNA. TRBV21-1 is a recognized pseudogene. CDR3 length: 15 residues. CDR3 coding DNA: TGTGCCAGCAGCGGGTGGACAGGGGGCTACAATGAGCAGTTCTTC. It codes for CASSGWTGGYNEQFF.

About this clone itself: This sample also contains other DNA sequences that code for the same CDR3. This chain uses TRBV5-1 with TRBJ1-1; unclear D gene. This CDR3 spans 13 amino acids. CDR1 SGHRS and CDR2 YFSETQ come from the germline V gene. With 4 bases removed from V and 1 base from J, the gap between germline ends came to 8 bases. This chain's CDR3 is CASSRGQNTEAFF. For the CDR3, the DNA is TGCGCCAGCAGCCGAGGGCAGAACACTGAAGCTTTCTTT.

This rearrangement joins TRBV5-1 to TRBJ1-4, with D possibly matching TRBD1 (5 bases). Germline V gives CDR1 SGHRS, CDR2 YFSETQ. The CDR3 is 15 amino acids. Trimming took 4 bases from V and 8 from J, leaving 18 bases between them. The CDR3 is CASSPMTGGEEKLFF. As DNA, the CDR3 is TGCGCCAGCAGCCCAATGACGGGGGGAGAAGAAAAACTGTTTTTT.

The CDR3 here is CASSQGPGLGEQFF. The CDR3 DNA follows: TGTGCCAGCAGCCAAGGTCCTGGGCTCGGTGAGCAGTTCTTC. The rearrangement links TRBV3-1 (or the pseudogene TRBV3-2) to TRBJ2-1; no clear D. V shed 1 base and J shed 9 bases, with 13 bases lying between them. This CDR3 contains 14 residues. From germline, CDR1 is LGHDT and CDR2 YNNKEL (reference sequence).

V gene TRBV19 combines with J gene TRBJ1-1; D remains unclear. CDR3 length: 14 amino acids. The ends were cut back, 3 bases at V and 0 bases at J, with 8 bases in the middle. Per germline, CDR1 LNHDA and CDR2 SQIVND (reference sequence). The CDR3 is CASSIGHLNTEAFF. CDR3 nucleotide sequence: TGTGCCAGTAGTATTGGGCACTTGAACACTGAAGCTTTCTTT.

In DNA, the CDR3 is TGTGCCAGCAGTGAACAAGAGGGAAATCAGCCCCAGCATTTT. It encodes CASSEQEGNQPQHF. The chain recombines TRBV2 with TRBJ1-5; D is unclear. The CDR3 has 14 amino acids. V was cut by 2 bases and J by 4 bases, with 9 bases left in between. Germline V lookup: CDR1 SNHLY, CDR2 FYNNEI.

This chain links TRBV15 with TRBJ2-1, with 8 bases matching TRBD2. Germline V gives CDR1 LNHNV, CDR2 YYDKDF (reference sequence). The ends lost 9 bases at V and 8 bases at J; junction bases unmatched: 12. The CDR3 sequence is 14 residues long. CDR3 nucleotides: TGTGCCACTTCACCCGGGGGGGCTCGCGATGAGCAGTTCTTC. Amino acids: CATSPGGARDEQFF.